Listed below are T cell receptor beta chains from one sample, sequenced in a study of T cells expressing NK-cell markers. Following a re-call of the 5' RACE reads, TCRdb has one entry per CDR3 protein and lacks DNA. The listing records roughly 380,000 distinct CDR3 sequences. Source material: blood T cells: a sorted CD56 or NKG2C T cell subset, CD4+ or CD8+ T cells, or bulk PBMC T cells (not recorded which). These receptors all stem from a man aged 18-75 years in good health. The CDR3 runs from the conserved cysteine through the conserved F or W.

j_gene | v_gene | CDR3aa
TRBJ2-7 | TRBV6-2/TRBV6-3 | CASSYRPRNREQYF
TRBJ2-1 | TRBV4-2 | CASSLRSGTGFNNEQFF
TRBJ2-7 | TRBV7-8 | CASSFGQTYEQYF
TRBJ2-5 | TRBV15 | CATSTTQGIETQYF
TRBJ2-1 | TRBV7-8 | CASCLGGAPYNEQFF
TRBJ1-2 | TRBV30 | CAWNPGDVSYGYTF
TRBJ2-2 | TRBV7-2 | CASSLVNRQGAGELFF
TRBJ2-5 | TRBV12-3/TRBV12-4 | CASILGSLGETQYF
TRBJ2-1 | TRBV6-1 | CASRRTISLDEQFF
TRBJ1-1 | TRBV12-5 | CASGWSGAGGRNTEAFF
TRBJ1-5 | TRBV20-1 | CSASDRNKNQPQHF
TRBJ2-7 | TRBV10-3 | CAISEDREQYF
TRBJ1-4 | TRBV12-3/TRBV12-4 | CASSAGRIGEKLFF
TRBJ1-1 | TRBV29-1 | CSVEPGQGRTEAFF
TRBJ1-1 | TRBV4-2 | CASSQVLDFRGTEAFF
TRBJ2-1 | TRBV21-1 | CAGVTTHNEQFF
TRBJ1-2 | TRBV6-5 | CASSYREGGYGYTF